This T cell receptor beta chain derives from a study of blood T cell repertoires in COVID-19. Across the study: Acute and convalescent COVID-19 specimens originated in the United States, Italy and Spain. PBMCs, B-cell-depleted T cells, or T cells were the source of the cDNA or gDNA that made up the material.

The V segment lost 0 bases and the J segment 5 bases; nucleotides outside the gene matches: 6. This CDR3 is 15 amino acids long. Germline lookup yields CDR1 SGHKS and CDR2 YYEKEE (reference sequence). Measured with immunoSEQ multiplex PCR; TCRdb has only the in-frame clones, and not every one. Of roughly 70,000 clones in the sample, around four fifths were seen once. The rearrangement joins TRBV5-5 to TRBJ2-7; 9 bases are a match to TRBD2. The source material was peripheral blood. The sequence came from a human donor in a cohort sampled during active COVID-19. The CDR3, as DNA: TGTGCCAGCAGCTTGGATTTTGCGGGAGGGGACGAGCAGTACTTC. The encoded protein is CASSLDFAGGDEQYF.